Listed here are 18 T cell receptor beta chains from one sample, sequenced in a study of persistence of HIV-infected CD4 T cells. The immunoSEQ assay was version 4, run in survey mode. Assay used: immunoSEQ multiplex PCR; TCRdb lists only in-frame clones, some missing. Here the sample spans 35,000 to 40,000 clones, approximately 84% being singletons. The antigens for these receptors are not known. Lysates of CMV-infected fibroblasts at approximately 9.6 ug/mL stimulated these cells. Memory cells lacking CD40L and CD69 with high CD45RO were sorted. Sequenced material: CD4+ T cells sorted from PBMCs after approximately 20-hour stimulation, taken from a patient who received antiretroviral therapy. The receptors derive from an adult man with HIV who was CMV-seropositive.

The CDR3 spells CASSVGTGGYIQYF. The CDR3 nucleotides read TGTGCCAGCAGCGTCGGGACAGGGGGGTACATTCAGTACTTC. J is TRBJ2-4 and V is TRBV9; 11 nucleotides agree with TRBD1. CDR3 length equals 14 residues. Germline CDR1 is SGDLS and CDR2 is YYNGEE. The V and J ends lost 2 bases and 8 bases, in that order; junction bases with no gene match: 3.

V and J are TRBV5-1 and TRBJ1-2, with D perhaps TRBD1 (6 bases). The CDR3 has 15 amino acids. Trimming took off 4 bases at V and 1 base at J, with 14 bases between the two ends. Germline V gene lookup returns CDR1 SGHRS and CDR2 YFSETQ. The CDR3 nucleotides read TGCGCCAGCAGCCAGGATCGAGGGGGTAACTATGGCTACACCTTC. As protein: CASSQDRGGNYGYTF.

V is TRBV5-1 and J is TRBJ2-4, with a tentative D call TRBD2 (5 bases). CDR1 and CDR2 (germline): SGHRS, YFSETQ. The CDR3 runs to 14 residues. Trimming stripped 0 bases from V and 4 bases from J, with 8 bases between. This chain's CDR3 is CASSLVTGKNIQYF. CDR3 nucleotides: TGCGCCAGCAGCTTGGTTACGGGGAAAAACATTCAGTACTTC.

The rearrangement uses TRBV7-3 and TRBJ2-3; D call uncertain. The CDR3 extends over 13 amino acids. V lost 4 bases, J lost 12 bases, and 17 bases lay in between. The germline V gene encodes CDR1 SGHTA and CDR2 FQGTGA. The CDR3 spells CASSSGPESHQYF. The CDR3, as DNA: TGTGCCAGCAGCTCCGGGCCAGAGAGTCACCAGTATTTT. Based on the CDR3 plus reference TRBV7-3 and TRBJ2-3, the full variable domain is GAGVSQTPSNKVTEKGKYVELRCDPISGHTALYWYRQSLGQGPEFLIYFQGTGAADDSGLPNDRFFAVRPEGSVSTLKIQRTERGDSAVYLCASSSGPESHQYFGPGTRLTVL.

This clone has only one observation. The chain employs TRBV6-4 and TRBJ2-3; 8 positions agree with TRBD2. CDR1 is MRHNA, CDR2 SNTAGT, per germline. Losses at the gene ends were 5 bases for V and 6 bases for J; bases not matched to a gene: 10. The CDR3 is 15 residues long. CDR3 residues: CASSPQGGGIDTQYF. In DNA, the CDR3 is TGTGCCAGCAGTCCGCAAGGCGGGGGGATTGATACGCAGTATTTT.

The V and J genes are TRBV7-7 and TRBJ2-2; 7 nucleotides match TRBD1. J lost 6 bases, V lost 1 base, and 8 bases had no gene match. CDR1 is SSHAT and CDR2 is FNYEAQ in the germline V gene (reference sequence). This CDR3 comprises 16 residues. In DNA, the CDR3 is TGTGCCAGCAGCTTAGAAGGGGGCATCAACGCCGGGGAGCTGTTTTTT. It encodes CASSLEGGINAGELFF.

The chain uses TRBV5-1 and TRBJ2-3, with D tentatively TRBD1 (6 bases). Deletions cut 4 bases from V and 11 bases from J, with 11 bases between. The germline V gene has CDR1 SGHRS and CDR2 YFSETQ. There are 11 residues in the CDR3. The CDR3 region is CASSTWDKQYF. The DNA of the CDR3 is TGCGCCAGCAGCACCTGGGACAAGCAGTATTTT.

V is TRBV7-2 and J is TRBJ1-6, with D hard to call. The ends were cut back, 5 bases at V and 5 bases at J, with 10 bases in the middle. Germline CDR1 reads SGHTA; CDR2 reads FQGNSA. This CDR3 region has 14 residues. The CDR3 protein is CASSPGRNNSPLHF. CDR3 sequence (DNA): TGTGCCAGCAGCCCCGGGAGGAATAATTCACCCCTCCACTTT.

The chain carries TRBV27 and TRBJ1-5; the match to TRBD1 covers 7 bases. The V gene end was trimmed by 6 bases and the J gene end by 0 bases; junction bases not matched to a gene: 11. CDR1 and CDR2 (germline): MNHEY, SMNVEV (reference sequence). This CDR3 has 17 residues. The CDR3 DNA is TGTGCCAGCAGACCGGCAGGGGGTTTATATAGCAATCAGCCCCAGCATTTT. It translates to CASRPAGGLYSNQPQHF.

This rearrangement joins TRBV9 to TRBJ2-7, with TRBD2 identical over 10 bases. The CDR3 has 14 amino acids. V lost 0 bases, J lost 6 bases, and 3 bases stayed unmatched. Germline CDR1 reads SGDLS; CDR2 reads YYNGEE. This chain's CDR3 is CASSVGLAGREQYF. As DNA, the CDR3 is TGTGCCAGCAGCGTAGGACTAGCGGGCCGCGAGCAGTACTTC.

This chain joins TRBV18 and TRBJ1-5; D might be TRBD1 (6 bases). V was shortened by 6 bases and J by 3 bases, with 15 bases between the two germline ends. In germline, CDR1 is KGHSH, CDR2 LQKENI. This CDR3 region has 15 residues. The CDR3 protein is CASSPDRSHNQPQHF. The CDR3 DNA follows: TGTGCCAGCTCTCCCGACAGGAGTCACAATCAGCCCCAGCATTTT.

The chain is built from TRBV19 and TRBJ1-1, with D possibly being TRBD1 (5 bases). The V gene's germline CDR1 is LNHDA and CDR2 SQIVND (reference sequence). Trimming took 5 bases from V and 3 from J, leaving 10 bases between them. The length of the CDR3 is 13 residues. For the CDR3, the DNA is TGTGCCAGTAGTGCGGGACGGGACACTGAAGCTTTCTTT. Residues: CASSAGRDTEAFF. Looking up the rest from reference TRBV19 and TRBJ1-1 gives the full variable domain: DGGITQSPKYLFRKEGQNVTLSCEQNLNHDAMYWYRQDPGQGLRLIYYSQIVNDFQKGDIAEGYSVSREKKESFPLTVTSAQKNPTAFYLCASSAGRDTEAFFGQGTRLTVV.

The CDR3 loop reads CASSKTGFANTGELFF. Written as DNA, the CDR3 is TGTGCCAGCAGCAAAACAGGGTTCGCGAACACCGGGGAGCTGTTTTTT. V is TRBV11-3 and J is TRBJ2-2; TRBD1 might be the D (6 bases). This CDR3 region has 16 residues. CDR1 SGHNT and CDR2 YENEEA come from the germline V gene. Between the trimmed V and J ends, which lost 5 bases and 0 bases, there was a span of 13 bases.

The chain employs TRBV4-1 and TRBJ2-7; 7 positions match TRBD2. V shed 2 bases, J shed 2 bases, and the junction held 15 bases outside the gene matches. Germline V gene sequence: CDR1 MGHRA, CDR2 YSYEKL. The CDR3 spans 18 residues. The chain's CDR3 is CASSQMGLREGTAYEQYF. For the CDR3, the DNA is TGCGCCAGCAGCCAAATGGGCCTAAGGGAGGGGACGGCCTACGAGCAGTACTTC.

The rearrangement joins TRBV2 to TRBJ1-6, with a tentative D call TRBD1 (5 bases). The CDR3 has 16 amino acids. V gave up 6 bases and J gave up 6 bases, with 18 bases separating them. Germline values: CDR1 SNHLY, CDR2 FYNNEI. The DNA of the CDR3 is TGTGCCAGCAGGTTGGACGGACAACTCCTTAATTCACCCCTCCACTTT. Its protein is CASRLDGQLLNSPLHF.

The V gene is TRBV28, the J gene TRBJ1-1; D might be TRBD1 (6 bases). This CDR3 contains 16 residues. CDR1 and CDR2 (germline): MDHEN, SYDVKM. Trimming removed 7 bases at V and 5 bases at J, with 23 bases between. The DNA of the CDR3 is TGTGCCAGCATTCCCCTGGGGGGGCCGGGGTTAACTGAAGCTTTCTTT. Translating it yields CASIPLGGPGLTEAFF.

CDR3 nucleotides: TGCGCCAGCAGCGATCCTAGGGGCTCTGGAAACACCATATATTTT. Translated, it gives CASSDPRGSGNTIYF. The chain is built from TRBV4-1 and TRBJ1-3; the D gene is possibly TRBD1 (5 bases). There are 15 residues in the CDR3. V lost 5 bases to trimming and J lost 0 bases, with 11 bases between them. Germline CDR1 and CDR2: MGHRA and YSYEKL.

The rearrangement links TRBV28 to TRBJ1-1; the D gene is possibly TRBD1 (6 bases). V shed 7 bases and J shed 7 bases, with 19 bases lying between them. This CDR3 contains 14 residues. Germline V gives CDR1 MDHEN, CDR2 SYDVKM. This CDR3 reads CASTLGGARSEAFF. As DNA, the CDR3 is TGTGCCAGCACCCTAGGGGGGGCGCGCAGTGAAGCTTTCTTT.